Listed below are T cell receptor beta chains from one sample, sequenced in a study of human T cells and chemical hapten exposure. TCRdb recomputed calls from the RACE reads with MiXCR, one row per CDR3 protein. Of some 36,000 distinct CDR3 sequences listed, 7.5% to 9% were seen once; the top ten hold roughly 1.3%. Specimen: whole blood, collected in connection with sensitization to the hapten diphenylcyclopropenone (DPC). These TCRs come from a woman aged 45-60 years with alopecia areata. Some clones in this sample may be carry-over from other donors' samples. The CDR3 runs from the conserved cysteine through the conserved F or W.

j_call	v_call	cdr3_aa
TRBJ1-4	TRBV30	CAWSGQGGEKLFF
TRBJ2-1	TRBV6-6	CASSLDRGYEQFF
TRBJ2-1	TRBV9	CASSVAGGRAYDNEQFF
TRBJ2-5	TRBV2	CASSASRVGETQYF
TRBJ2-2	TRBV6-6	CASSYAGTAAGELFF
TRBJ2-4	TRBV11-2	CASSFLGLNIQYF
TRBJ2-3	TRBV7-2	CASSLEATTRTDTQYF
TRBJ2-7	TRBV6-2/TRBV6-3	CASSSTVYEQYF
TRBJ2-2	TRBV11-2	CASSFTNTGELFF
TRBJ1-4	TRBV30	CAWSRAGNEKLFF
TRBJ2-2	TRBV29-1	CSVTGRDNTGELFF
TRBJ1-5	TRBV6-6	CASSATTGANQPQHF
TRBJ2-7	TRBV6-5	CASRRQGLSYEQYF
TRBJ2-1	TRBV20-1	CSASLGLDDNEQFF
TRBJ1-1	TRBV12-3/TRBV12-4	CASSPAMTPEAFF
TRBJ2-7	TRBV12-3/TRBV12-4	CASSFRTSGNDEQYF
TRBJ1-1	TRBV7-3	CASSFQGAGSEAFF
TRBJ2-5	TRBV29-1	CSVVMGTQYF
TRBJ2-7	TRBV3-1	CASSPGPTSYEQYF
TRBJ1-5	TRBV10-3	CAISDPKSNQPQHF
TRBJ2-3	TRBV5-1	CASIRSSSTDTQYF
TRBJ2-1	TRBV12-3/TRBV12-4	CASSVRRAGSEEQFF
TRBJ2-1	TRBV9	CASTQSLGQTNEQFF
TRBJ2-7	TRBV6-5	CASSSYPGLLYEQYF
TRBJ1-1	TRBV12-3/TRBV12-4	CASSTRTGAGNTEAFF
TRBJ2-3	TRBV14	CASSSGQGADTQYF
TRBJ2-7	TRBV6-1	CASIPKGGGAPYEQYF
TRBJ2-7	TRBV7-2	CASSFPTPEQYF
TRBJ2-3	TRBV5-1	CASSLEGQGNTDTQYF
TRBJ2-7	TRBV6-2/TRBV6-3	CASSSVRFEQYF
TRBJ2-5	TRBV10-3	CATGTDQETQYF
TRBJ1-1	TRBV6-2/TRBV6-3	CASSRGVEGTEAFF
TRBJ1-1	TRBV12-3/TRBV12-4	CASSFKAVLNTEAFF
TRBJ1-5	TRBV20-1	CSAIRDQAQHF
TRBJ2-1	TRBV6-2/TRBV6-3	CASRKTSGSDASYNEQFF
TRBJ2-1	TRBV5-1	CASSLEGKGADEQFF
TRBJ2-5	TRBV18	CASSPPTSEGETQYF
TRBJ1-6	TRBV12-2	CASRLVRGTLHF
TRBJ2-5	TRBV24-1	CATSDLKGSETQYF
TRBJ2-1	TRBV28	CASSPGLHNEQFF
TRBJ2-3	TRBV7-3	CASSLQSPGLPSDTQYF
TRBJ1-5	TRBV15	CATDAGIYSNQPQHF
TRBJ2-7	TRBV7-9	CASQMTGYSYEQYF
TRBJ2-1	TRBV6-2/TRBV6-3	CASSPDHGSYNEQFF
TRBJ1-1	TRBV29-1	CSVMDSNTEAFF
TRBJ2-2	TRBV29-1	CSVEVHNTGELFF
TRBJ1-4	TRBV18	CASSRDNSYNEKLFF
TRBJ2-5	TRBV7-2	CASSILAGGKTQYF
TRBJ2-1	TRBV4-3	CASSQDSLAGGEQFF
TRBJ2-6	TRBV12-3/TRBV12-4	CASSSRQGTSGANVLTF
TRBJ2-7	TRBV9	CASSEGQGAYKQYF
TRBJ1-5	TRBV20-1	CSASTGYGNQPQHF
TRBJ2-3	TRBV20-1	CSALDRRGTDTQYF
TRBJ2-7	TRBV6-6	CASSSRASGRAPSYEQYF
TRBJ2-6	TRBV29-1	CSAGQGISGANVLTF
TRBJ2-3	TRBV12-3/TRBV12-4	CASRQGAFTDTQYF
TRBJ2-1	TRBV14	CASSPSQGAWNEQFF
TRBJ2-5	TRBV7-3	CASSFLAGGGETQYF
TRBJ2-2	TRBV29-1	CSVTSGTNTGELFF